The 26 T cell receptor beta chains given below trace back to one sample, sequenced in a study of cytomegalovirus exposure and HLA in healthy donors. The PCR was carried out with 60 Vbeta primers and 13 Jbeta primers. Assay used: immunoSEQ multiplex PCR; TCRdb lists only in-frame clones, some missing. The sample has roughly 180,000 clones; roughly four fifths are singletons. Sequencing input: PBMCs. Receptors were obtained from a female donor in good health and CMV-seronegative.

Details on this clone: The junction differs from germline at one of its ends, possibly a read error. The chain uses TRBV4-3 and TRBJ2-6; weak D call: TRBD1 (5 bases). There are 17 residues in the CDR3. Germline V CDR1 and CDR2: LGHNA, YSLEER. Written as DNA, the CDR3 is TGCGCCAGCAGCCAAGAACAGGAGTACTCTGGGGCCAACGGCCTGACTTTC. This codes for CASSQEQEYSGANGLTF.

The chain has TRBV10-3 and TRBJ1-6; 8 bases line up with TRBD1. Trimming cost V 3 bases and J 9 bases; bases outside gene matches: 10. Germline V lookup: CDR1 ENHRY, CDR2 SYGVKD. The CDR3 has 16 amino acids. This CDR3 is CAISDAWTGMGSPLHF. In DNA form, the CDR3 reads TGTGCCATCAGTGATGCTTGGACAGGGATGGGTTCACCCCTCCACTTT.

The chain is built from TRBV7-2 and TRBJ2-2, with D tentatively TRBD2 (6 bases). Trimming removed 5 bases at V and 4 bases at J, with 14 bases between. The germline V gene encodes CDR1 SGHTA and CDR2 FQGNSA. The CDR3 covers 15 residues. CDR3 DNA sequence: TGTGCCAGCAGCCCCCAACTTAGCGGCACCGGGGAGCTGTTTTTT. Amino acids: CASSPQLSGTGELFF.

This clone showed up just once. This chain links TRBV7-2 with TRBJ2-3; TRBD2 agrees at 10 bases. CDR1 and CDR2 from the germline V gene are SGHTA and FQGNSA. V dropped 2 bases and J dropped 0; count of bases not matched to a gene: 8. The CDR3 totals 18 residues. The CDR3 DNA reads as TGTGCCAGCAGCTTATCAGGACTAGCGGCGTCTAGCACAGATACGCAGTATTTT. Amino acid sequence: CASSLSGLAASSTDTQYF.

This chain links TRBV28 with TRBJ2-2, with 8 positions matching TRBD1. There are 16 residues in the CDR3. Germline trimming cut 6 bases from V and 6 bases from J; bases unmatched to any gene: 12. Germline CDR1 reads MDHEN; CDR2 reads SYDVKM. The CDR3 loop reads CASRSTGDGVAGELFF. In DNA form, the CDR3 reads TGTGCCAGCAGATCGACAGGGGATGGGGTCGCCGGGGAGCTGTTTTTT.

This chain's CDR3 is CASSPRSQAGGHGEQFF. DNA of the CDR3: TGTGCCAGCTCACCCCGCTCCCAAGCGGGGGGGCATGGTGAGCAGTTCTTC. This rearrangement joins TRBV18 to TRBJ2-1; 10 bases agree with TRBD2. The CDR3 extends over 17 amino acids. The V gene end was trimmed by 3 bases and the J gene end by 9 bases; junction bases not matched to a gene: 14. Germline loops: CDR1 KGHSH, CDR2 LQKENI.

This clone turned up a few times. V and J are TRBV5-1 and TRBJ1-1, with no clear D. The CDR3 has 14 amino acids. Germline loops: CDR1 SGHRS, CDR2 YFSETQ. The V and J ends lost 0 bases and 1 base respectively, with 7 bases between them. CDR3 loop: CASSLGRGNTEAFF. The CDR3 coding sequence is TGCGCCAGCAGCTTGGGACGGGGGAACACTGAAGCTTTCTTT.

The V and J genes are TRBV7-2 and TRBJ1-5; D possibly corresponds to TRBD1 (5 bases). Germline V CDR1 and CDR2: SGHTA, FQGNSA. The CDR3 is made up of 15 amino acids. Trimming removed 0 bases from V and 7 bases from J, with 13 bases in between. CDR3 in DNA: TGTGCCAGCAGCTTAGCTTGGCAGGGTGGACAGCCCCAGCATTTT. Translated: CASSLAWQGGQPQHF.

V is TRBV30 and J is TRBJ2-5; D ambiguous. Trimming stripped 2 bases from V and 4 bases from J, with 11 bases between. Germline V CDR1 and CDR2: GTSNPN, SVGIG (reference sequence). The CDR3 length is 13 residues. This CDR3 reads CAWSLRRPETQYF. The CDR3 DNA is TGTGCCTGGAGTCTACGGCGGCCAGAGACCCAGTACTTC.

This clone came up a few times. Here the CDR3 reads CASSSGQGVKLFF. CDR3 nucleotides: TGTGCCAGCAGCTCGGGACAGGGTGTAAAACTGTTTTTT. This chain joins TRBV5-5 and TRBJ1-4, with TRBD1 identical over 9 bases. Germline V gives CDR1 SGHKS, CDR2 YYEKEE (reference sequence). This CDR3 is built from 13 residues. With 3 bases clipped from V and 10 bases from J, the junction kept 4 bases outside the gene matches.

This chain links TRBV11-2 with TRBJ2-1; 12 bases fit TRBD1. This CDR3 is 19 amino acids long. The V gene's germline CDR1 is SGHAT and CDR2 FQNNGV. After removal of 5 bases from V and 0 bases from J, the junction contained 11 bases not matched to a gene. In DNA form, the CDR3 reads TGTGCCAGCAGCCACGGGGGGGGACAGGGGGCGACCTCCTACAATGAGCAGTTCTTC. This translates into CASSHGGGQGATSYNEQFF. The full variable domain, with the rest looked up from reference TRBV11-2 and TRBJ2-1, is EAGVAQSPRYKIIEKRQSVAFWCNPISGHATLYWYQQILGQGPKLLIQFQNNGVVDDSQLPKDRFSAERLKGVDSTLKIQPAKLEDSAVYLCASSHGGGQGATSYNEQFFGPGTRLTVL.

This clone was counted between two and nine times. The J gene is TRBJ2-7, the V gene TRBV2, with D perhaps matching TRBD1 (5 bases). Germline V gives CDR1 SNHLY, CDR2 FYNNEI. Deletions cut 7 bases from V and 0 bases from J, with 13 bases between. This CDR3 spans 14 amino acids. This chain's CDR3 is CASIPDRNSYEQYF. The CDR3 DNA is TGTGCCAGCATTCCCGACAGAAACTCCTACGAGCAGTACTTC.

The V gene is TRBV14, the J gene TRBJ2-1; D gene unclear. Trimming pared 1 base from V and 11 bases from J, leaving 6 bases between. CDR3 length: 11 residues. In germline, CDR1 is SGHDN, CDR2 FVKESK. CDR3 nucleotide sequence: TGTGCCAGCAGCCAAGTTAGCAAGCAGTTCTTC. This encodes CASSQVSKQFF. Supplemented by reference TRBV14 and TRBJ2-1, the full variable domain reads EAGVTQFPSHSVIEKGQTVTLRCDPISGHDNLYWYRRVMGKEIKFLLHFVKESKQDESGMPNNRFLAERTGGTYSTLKVQPAELEDSGVYFCASSQVSKQFFGPGTRLTVL.

The rearrangement links TRBV27 to TRBJ2-7; 11 bases fit TRBD1. The V and J ends lost 5 bases and 3 bases, in that order; junction bases with no gene match: 6. Germline V gene lookup returns CDR1 MNHEY and CDR2 SMNVEV (reference sequence). This CDR3 is built from 15 residues. CDR3 residues: CASSRDGTGGYEQYF. The CDR3 DNA is TGTGCCAGCAGTCGCGACGGGACAGGGGGCTACGAGCAGTACTTC.

The chain carries TRBV7-2 and TRBJ1-3; D unclear. The CDR3 has 15 residues. Germline loops: CDR1 SGHTA, CDR2 FQGNSA. The germline V and J ends were trimmed by 5 bases and 4 bases, with 15 bases remaining between them. The CDR3 nucleotides are TGTGCCAGCAGCCGAAGTTGGAGGGAAGGAAACACCATATATTTT. Its translation: CASSRSWREGNTIYF.

The rearrangement links TRBV6-5 to TRBJ1-1; 8 bases line up with TRBD1. Germline V gene data show CDR1 as MNHEY and CDR2 as SVGAGI. The CDR3 is 15 amino acids. Trimming removed 3 bases from V and 4 bases from J; junction bases left unmatched: 7. The CDR3 bases are TGTGCCAGCAGTTATCCCGGGACAGGTTTCACTGAAGCTTTCTTT. Residues: CASSYPGTGFTEAFF.

V usage is TRBV6-1 and J usage is TRBJ1-5; D not resolved. This CDR3 is built from 12 residues. Trimming removed 10 bases from V and 7 bases from J, with 14 bases in between. Germline V gene sequence: CDR1 MNHNS, CDR2 SASEGT. CDR3 loop: CATHRGGQPQHF. The CDR3, as DNA: TGTGCCACTCACCGCGGAGGACAGCCCCAGCATTTT.

Notes on this clone: Within the sample, other DNA sequences also encode this same CDR3. The V gene is TRBV6-5, the J gene TRBJ2-3; 9 bases are shared with TRBD1. CDR3 length: 15 amino acids. From germline, CDR1 is MNHEY and CDR2 SVGAGI. After removal of 6 bases from V and 0 bases from J, the junction contained 4 bases not matched to a gene. The chain's CDR3 is CASRLDRGSTDTQYF. DNA of the CDR3: TGTGCCAGCAGGCTGGACAGGGGTAGCACAGATACGCAGTATTTT.

In its sample, this clone was seen a few times. The rearrangement links TRBV7-2 to TRBJ1-2, with D tentatively TRBD1 (6 bases). Germline V CDR1 and CDR2: SGHTA, FQGNSA. V was pared by 2 bases and J by 4 bases, with 14 bases between. CDR3 length: 15 amino acids. DNA for the CDR3: TGTGCCAGCAGCTTACTTCCAGGGGTAGGCTATGGCTACACCTTC. This translates into CASSLLPGVGYGYTF.

This clone was counted a single time. V gene TRBV6-5 combines with J gene TRBJ1-5, with D tentatively TRBD1 (5 bases). In germline, CDR1 is MNHEY, CDR2 SVGAGI. Deletions cut 6 bases from V and 2 bases from J, with 14 bases between. CDR3 length equals 15 residues. CDR3 protein: CASSSSGQGNQPQHF. DNA of the CDR3: TGTGCCAGCAGCTCATCAGGGCAGGGCAATCAGCCCCAGCATTTT.

The chain links TRBV11-2 to TRBJ2-3; tentatively, D is TRBD2 (6 bases). V gave up 5 bases and J gave up 6 bases, with 15 bases separating them. Germline V gene data show CDR1 as SGHAT and CDR2 as FQNNGV. The CDR3 has 14 amino acids. The DNA of the CDR3 is TGTGCCAGCAGCCACGGAGGGCACGGGGATACGCAGTATTTT. It translates to CASSHGGHGDTQYF.

This clone was detected only once. The CDR3 protein is CASSLDPQGNEAFF. The CDR3 coding sequence is TGCGCCAGCAGCTTGGATCCACAGGGAAATGAAGCTTTCTTT. This chain joins TRBV5-1 and TRBJ1-1, with a possible D match to TRBD1 (6 bases). The V and J ends lost 0 bases and 7 bases respectively, with 13 bases between them. CDR3 length: 14 residues. The V gene's germline CDR1 is SGHRS and CDR2 YFSETQ.

The chain employs TRBV7-2 and TRBJ1-5; D ambiguous. The CDR3 is made up of 14 amino acids. Germline CDR1 is SGHTA and CDR2 is FQGNSA. Trimming removed 3 bases from V and 4 bases from J, with 10 bases in between. The CDR3 DNA is TGTGCCAGCAGCTTTAGCCTAACGAATCAGCCCCAGCATTTT. Translation gives CASSFSLTNQPQHF. Complete variable domain (other parts from reference TRBV7-2 and TRBJ1-5): GAGVSQSPSNKVTEKGKDVELRCDPISGHTALYWYRQSLGQGLEFLIYFQGNSAPDKSGLPSDRFSAERTGGSVSTLTIQRTQQEDSAVYLCASSFSLTNQPQHFGDGTRLSIL.

The chain is built from TRBV15 and TRBJ2-5, with a weak D call TRBD1 (5 bases). Trimming shortened V by 1 base and J by 4 bases, and 13 bases separated the two germline ends. Per the germline V gene, CDR1 is LNHNV and CDR2 is YYDKDF (reference sequence). This CDR3 region has 15 residues. CDR3 loop: CATSRVAQGTETQYF. In nucleotides, the CDR3 is TGTGCCACCAGCAGAGTGGCCCAGGGAACAGAGACCCAGTACTTC.

The J gene is TRBJ2-1, the V gene TRBV5-1; TRBD2 agrees at 9 bases. Germline assignment: CDR1 SGHRS and CDR2 YFSETQ. The CDR3 is made up of 16 amino acids. The ends lost 0 bases at V and 1 base at J; junction bases unmatched: 2. The CDR3 reads CASSLGRGGSYNEQFF. The CDR3 nucleotides read TGCGCCAGCAGCTTGGGGCGGGGGGGGTCCTACAATGAGCAGTTCTTC.

The chain has TRBV29-1 and TRBJ2-5; D gene ambiguous. Near its end, the DNA agrees better with TRBJ2-7, so the J call may be wrong. The V gene's germline CDR1 is SQVTM and CDR2 ANQGSEA. There are 12 residues in the CDR3. The CDR3 DNA sequence: TGCAGCGTTGACCGCGAGATCTACGAGCAGTACTTC. Protein product: CSVDREIYEQYF.